Presented here are 29 T cell receptor beta chains from one specimen sequenced in a study of immune evolution from preneoplasia to lung adenocarcinoma. Sequenced by immunoSEQ multiplex PCR; TCRdb stores in-frame clones only, minus some. The sample carries roughly 2,000 clones, roughly 84% recorded once. Specimen: FFPE lung adenocarcinoma in situ tissue. These receptors originate from a person aged 60-79 years with lung adenocarcinoma.

This chain connects TRBV5-6 to TRBJ2-1, with TRBD1 as a possible D gene (6 bases). The CDR3 consists of 16 residues. Germline CDR1 reads SGHDT; CDR2 reads YYEEEE. V lost 2 bases to trimming and J lost 1 base, with 13 bases between them. CDR3 protein: CASSFRAGESYNEQFF. The CDR3 coding sequence is TGTGCCAGCAGCTTTCGGGCAGGGGAATCCTACAATGAGCAGTTCTTC.

This chain links TRBV30 with TRBJ1-5; perhaps TRBD1 as D (5 bases). Germline CDR1 is GTSNPN and CDR2 is SVGIG (reference sequence). Between the trimmed V and J ends, which lost 1 base and 3 bases, there was a span of 16 bases. The CDR3 loop spans 16 amino acids. DNA of the CDR3: TGTGCCTGGAGTGCACCGGTGGGGGGACCCAATCAGCCCCAGCATTTT. This gives the protein CAWSAPVGGPNQPQHF. The whole variable domain, filled in from reference TRBV30 and TRBJ1-5, reads SQTIHQWPATLVQPVGSPLSLECTVEGTSNPNLYWYRQAAGRGLQLLFYSVGIGQISSEVPQNLSASRPQDRQFILSSKKLLLSDSGFYLCAWSAPVGGPNQPQHFGDGTRLSIL.

For the CDR3, the DNA is TGTGCCAGCAGCTTCCCGACAGGGGAGAATGAGCAGTTCTTC. This gives the protein CASSFPTGENEQFF. The chain couples TRBV5-6 to TRBJ2-1; 8 positions agree with TRBD1. Germline assignment: CDR1 SGHDT and CDR2 YYEEEE. The trim removed 2 bases at V and 7 bases at J, leaving 5 bases unmatched. CDR3 length: 14 amino acids.

The chain is built from TRBV27 and TRBJ2-5, with D possibly being TRBD1 or TRBD2 (5 bases each). The germline gives CDR1 MNHEY, CDR2 SMNVEV (reference sequence). This CDR3 spans 18 amino acids. Trimming removed 4 bases from V and 3 bases from J, with 24 bases in between. CDR3 in DNA: TGTGCCAGCAGTTCTCAGTATCCGGGGCAGGGAGAGGAAGAGACCCAGTACTTC. Translated: CASSSQYPGQGEEETQYF.

The chain uses TRBV5-8 and TRBJ2-1, with D unresolved. Germline CDR1 is SGHTS and CDR2 is YDEGEE. The length of the CDR3 is 15 residues. V was shortened by 6 bases and J by 8 bases, with 21 bases between the two germline ends. As DNA, the CDR3 is TGTGCCAGCAACCCCTGGGCGGATTACTTCGATGAGCAGTTCTTC. This encodes CASNPWADYFDEQFF.

This chain uses TRBV29-1 with TRBJ2-3; D is perhaps TRBD1 (6 bases). Germline V lookup: CDR1 SQVTM, CDR2 ANQGSEA. V lost 4 bases, J lost 6 bases, and 17 bases lay in between. The CDR3 is made up of 14 amino acids. CDR3 DNA sequence: TGCAGCGTTGGGGGTACAGGGATCCGCGATACGCAGTATTTT. This sequence encodes CSVGGTGIRDTQYF.

This chain uses TRBV28 with TRBJ2-2, with D maybe TRBD2 (5 bases). The CDR3 has 13 residues. V shed 6 bases and J shed 8 bases, with 13 bases lying between them. Germline V CDR1 and CDR2: MDHEN, SYDVKM. CDR3 nucleotide sequence: TGTGCCAGCAGGAGAAGGGTAGCGGGGGAGCTGTTTTTT. Its protein product is CASRRRVAGELFF.

The chain recombines TRBV28 with TRBJ2-6; perhaps TRBD2 as D (6 bases). This CDR3 spans 13 amino acids. V lost 6 bases, J lost 8 bases, and 11 bases lay in between. Germline V CDR1 and CDR2: MDHEN, SYDVKM. The CDR3 DNA is TGTGCCAGCAGGGCAAGCGGGTCCAACGTCCTGACTTTC. The encoded protein is CASRASGSNVLTF.

This sequence joins TRBV4-2 and TRBJ2-2, with D unresolved. The germline V gene encodes CDR1 LGHNA and CDR2 YNFKEQ. V lost 4 bases to trimming and J lost 3 bases, with 9 bases between them. The CDR3 length is 14 residues. In DNA, the CDR3 is TGTGCCAGCAGCCCAAGCCTAGACACCGGGGAGCTGTTTTTT. This encodes CASSPSLDTGELFF.

This clone was seen only once. The chain combines TRBV6-1 with TRBJ2-7; TRBD1 matches at 7 bases. V shed 5 bases and J 6 bases; nucleotides not matched to a gene: 13. The germline V gene has CDR1 MNHNS and CDR2 SASEGT. This CDR3 has 15 residues. The DNA for the CDR3 is TGTGCCAGCAGTAGTCTCAGGACAGGTAGCAGCGAGCAGTACTTC. Translation: CASSSLRTGSSEQYF.

This rearrangement joins TRBV6-1 to TRBJ1-2, with 8 nucleotides matching TRBD1. Looked up from germline, CDR1 is MNHNS and CDR2 is SASEGT. The CDR3 sequence is 14 residues long. J lost 5 bases, V lost 6 bases, and 8 bases had no gene match. CDR3 protein: CASREQGVGYGYTF. The CDR3, as DNA: TGTGCCAGCAGAGAACAGGGGGTTGGTTATGGCTACACCTTC.

The rearrangement joins TRBV7-2 to TRBJ2-5; tentative D call: TRBD2 (6 bases). Trimming took 4 bases from V and 5 from J, leaving 11 bases between them. This CDR3 comprises 13 residues. CDR1 is SGHTA, CDR2 FQGNSA, per germline. This CDR3 is CASSSGGLETQYF. DNA for the CDR3: TGTGCCAGCAGCTCCGGGGGTCTCGAGACCCAGTACTTC.

This chain joins TRBV11-3 and TRBJ1-6; the match to TRBD1 covers 7 bases. V trimming: 8 bases; J trimming: 10 bases; junction bases outside the gene matches: 8. Germline V gene data show CDR1 as SGHNT and CDR2 as YENEEA. The CDR3 extends over 13 amino acids. The DNA for the CDR3 is TGTGCCAGCTCGGTGGTGACAGGGTCACCCCTCCACTTT. Encoded protein: CASSVVTGSPLHF.

The rearrangement links TRBV27 to TRBJ1-1, with D possibly being TRBD1 (5 bases). This CDR3 spans 13 amino acids. Per germline, CDR1 MNHEY and CDR2 SMNVEV (reference sequence). V gave up 5 bases and J gave up 5 bases, with 12 bases separating them. Here the CDR3 DNA reads TGTGCCAGCAGTGCCCTAGGGGCGACTGAAGCTTTCTTT. Translating it yields CASSALGATEAFF.

The V and J genes are TRBV5-6 and TRBJ1-3; D is unresolved. CDR1 and CDR2 (germline): SGHDT, YYEEEE. There are 13 residues in the CDR3. V lost 3 bases, J lost 1 base, and 5 bases lay in between. The CDR3 loop reads CASSSLSGNTIYF. Written as DNA, the CDR3 is TGTGCCAGCAGCTCTTTATCTGGAAACACCATATATTTT.

This chain joins TRBV7-2 and TRBJ2-2; tentatively, D is TRBD1 or TRBD2 (5 bases each). V was cut by 0 bases and J by 4 bases, with 12 bases left in between. Germline lookup yields CDR1 SGHTA and CDR2 FQGNSA. This CDR3 comprises 16 residues. The CDR3 DNA reads as TGTGCCAGCAGCTTAGCCGGGACCTTGGGCACCGGGGAGCTGTTTTTT. Amino acids: CASSLAGTLGTGELFF.

This sequence joins TRBV5-1 and TRBJ1-4, with D unclear. The CDR3 consists of 14 residues. Germline CDR1 is SGHRS and CDR2 is YFSETQ. Deletions cut 0 bases from V and 0 bases from J, with 3 bases between. The CDR3 loop reads CASSLGATNEKLFF. In nucleotides, the CDR3 is TGCGCCAGCAGCTTGGGGGCAACTAATGAAAAACTGTTTTTT.

This CDR3 is CASSSAPGATEAFF. The CDR3 DNA reads as TGTGCCAGCAGCTCGGCTCCTGGGGCCACTGAAGCTTTCTTT. This chain uses TRBV7-6 with TRBJ1-1, with D perhaps matching TRBD1 (5 bases). The CDR3 covers 14 residues. V was cut by 4 bases and J by 4 bases, with 13 bases left in between. CDR1 and CDR2 (germline): SGHVS, FNYEAQ.

The chain has TRBV21-1 and TRBJ1-1. TRBV21-1 is recorded as a pseudogene. The CDR3 covers 9 residues. CDR3 in DNA: TGTGCCAGCAGCGAACTATGGGGGTTT. This sequence encodes CASSELWGF.

Regarding this clone: At the DNA level, this CDR3 is encoded by other sequences in the same sample as well. CDR3 sequence (DNA): TGTGCCAGCTCACCGGACAGGGGCGGCAATCAGCCCCAGCATTTT. Translation gives CASSPDRGGNQPQHF. J is TRBJ1-5 and V is TRBV18; 9 nucleotides match TRBD1. Germline V gives CDR1 KGHSH, CDR2 LQKENI. This CDR3 has 15 amino acids. V lost 3 bases and J lost 2; bases outside the gene matches: 2.

The V gene is TRBV28, the J gene TRBJ2-1; tentatively, D is TRBD1 (6 bases). Looked up from germline, CDR1 is MDHEN and CDR2 is SYDVKM. The V end lost 7 bases, the J end lost 3 bases, and 10 bases lay between the germline ends. The CDR3 consists of 13 residues. CDR3 protein: CASMGTFYNEQFF. The CDR3 DNA sequence: TGTGCCAGCATGGGGACATTCTACAATGAGCAGTTCTTC.

This clone was counted a single time. This chain connects TRBV11-2 to TRBJ2-1, with TRBD2 identical over 16 bases. CDR3 length: 20 amino acids. Germline V gives CDR1 SGHAT, CDR2 FQNNGV. V was clipped by 0 bases and J by 4 bases; unmatched bases: 9. The CDR3 DNA reads TGTGCCAGCAGCTTAGAAGCGGGGACTAGCGGGAGGGCGGTGTACAATGAGCAGTTCTTC. It is translated as CASSLEAGTSGRAVYNEQFF.

The rearrangement joins TRBV11-2 to TRBJ1-2; 7 nucleotides agree with TRBD1. This CDR3 comprises 13 residues. Per the germline V gene, CDR1 is SGHAT and CDR2 is FQNNGV. V lost 5 bases and J lost 4; bases outside the gene matches: 4. CDR3 residues: CASSPAGGYGYTF. CDR3 nucleotide sequence: TGTGCCAGCAGCCCCGCAGGGGGCTATGGCTACACCTTC.

This chain links TRBV28 with TRBJ2-7; perhaps TRBD2 as D (6 bases). The V end was cut by 7 bases, the J end by 8 bases, with 15 bases between. The germline gives CDR1 MDHEN, CDR2 SYDVKM. The CDR3 covers 12 residues. In DNA, the CDR3 is TGTGCCAGCACCCCCCCGCGGGGTAAGCAGTACTTC. The encoded protein is CASTPPRGKQYF.

V is TRBV30 and J is TRBJ2-6, with D unresolved. V lost 5 bases and J 0 bases, leaving 8 bases between the germline ends. The V gene's germline CDR1 is GTSNPN and CDR2 SVGIG (reference sequence). The CDR3 has 14 amino acids. Written as DNA, the CDR3 is TGTGCCTGGGGCGGCGACTCTGGGGCCAACGTCCTGACTTTC. Its protein is CAWGGDSGANVLTF.

The rearrangement links TRBV9 to TRBJ1-1; TRBD1 is a possible D gene (6 bases). Trimming stripped 4 bases from V and 6 bases from J, with 16 bases between. Germline lookup yields CDR1 SGDLS and CDR2 YYNGEE. This CDR3 contains 14 residues. The CDR3 spells CASSPKGGGAEAFF. The DNA for the CDR3 is TGTGCCAGCAGCCCAAAGGGTGGGGGCGCTGAAGCTTTCTTT.

A note on this clone: The sample holds other DNA sequences that translate to the same CDR3. The chain joins TRBV18 to TRBJ1-5; 9 bases fit TRBD1. CDR1 and CDR2 from the germline V gene are KGHSH and LQKENI. This CDR3 comprises 15 residues. Trimming took 6 bases from V and 2 from J; bases not matched to a gene: 5. The DNA of the CDR3 is TGTGCCAGCTCCCCAGACAGGGGGGGCAATCAGCCCCAGCATTTT. It specifies CASSPDRGGNQPQHF.

V usage is TRBV6-5 and J usage is TRBJ2-1, with D tentatively TRBD2 (6 bases). Trimming cost V 4 bases and J 4 bases, with 11 bases left between them. Germline V gives CDR1 MNHEY, CDR2 SVGAGI. The CDR3 length is 14 residues. The CDR3 DNA reads TGTGCCAGCAGTTTGGCGGGGAGTTACAATGAGCAGTTCTTC. Its protein is CASSLAGSYNEQFF.

The chain couples TRBV4-1 to TRBJ2-7; 9 bases map to TRBD1. The length of the CDR3 is 17 residues. V lost 1 base and J lost 2; bases outside the gene matches: 9. The germline V gene encodes CDR1 MGHRA and CDR2 YSYEKL. The CDR3 DNA reads TGCGCCAGCAGCCAAGGGACAGGGGACGGCAGCCCCTACGAGCAGTACTTC. It yields the protein CASSQGTGDGSPYEQYF.